This entry describes one T cell receptor beta chain. As handled by the study authors: How many nucleated cells were present was estimated from reference gene primer amplification. Assay used: immunoSEQ multiplex PCR; TCRdb lists only in-frame clones, some missing. Clonal size and the V and J genes are those of that table, whereas D and trimming came from the DNA. Of 20,000 to 25,000 clones in the sample, roughly nine tenths were seen once. The data originate from a study of blood T cell repertoires in COVID-19. Study context: Sample material is recorded as cDNA or gDNA derived from T cells, B-cell-depleted T cells, or PBMCs.

Germline CDR1 reads SGHDT; CDR2 reads YYEEEE. This CDR3 has 14 residues. The V segment lost 2 bases and the J segment 4 bases; nucleotides outside the gene matches: 4. This rearrangement joins TRBV5-6 to TRBJ2-5, with TRBD1 matching 8 bases. The sequence was obtained from a woman in her seventies with active COVID-19. Sequenced input: peripheral blood. The CDR3 here is CASSFRTGLETQYF. The CDR3 DNA reads TGTGCCAGCAGCTTTCGGACAGGGCTAGAGACCCAGTACTTC. The entire variable domain, with the rest obtained from reference TRBV5-6 and TRBJ2-5, is as follows: DAGVTQSPTHLIKTRGQQVTLRCSPKSGHDTVSWYQQALGQGPQFIFQYYEEEERQRGNFPDRFSGHQFPNYSSELNVNALLLGDSALYLCASSFRTGLETQYFGPGTRLLVL.